These 30 T cell receptor beta chains were all obtained from the same sample, sequenced in a study of tumor and adjacent non-tumor tissue in lung cancer. The template was RNA from unsorted bulk tissue. A modified ARM-PCR protocol with three rounds of nested PCR amplified TCRbeta. TCRdb re-called the multiplex PCR reads through MiXCR, storing one row per CDR3 protein. This table holds 65,000 to 80,000 distinct CDR3 sequences, around 73% found once. The sample was lung tumor tissue. These receptors were collected from a man in his fifties or sixties with non-small cell lung cancer.

A single count supports this clonotype. The chain has TRBV29-1 and TRBJ2-1; D unresolved. Trimming left V 3 bases short and J 15 bases short, with 15 bases between. CDR1 and CDR2 from the germline V gene are SQVTM and ANQGSEA. The CDR3 totals 11 residues. The DNA for the CDR3 is TGCAGCGTTGAGCAATTTAGTAGTTGGTTCTTC. Translation gives CSVEQFSSWFF.

This clonotype was seen ten or more times. V is TRBV5-5 and J is TRBJ2-7; D remains unclear. Trimming removed 4 bases from V and 0 bases from J, with 8 bases in between. The CDR3 totals 13 residues. The germline V gene encodes CDR1 SGHKS and CDR2 YYEKEE (reference sequence). Here the CDR3 reads CASSPGPSYEQYF. The DNA for the CDR3 is TGTGCCAGCAGCCCCGGGCCCTCCTACGAGCAGTACTTC.

As for this clonotype: At one end the junction does not follow the germline gene, possibly because of a read error. The CDR3 is CGSSLVSGGHNEQFF. For the CDR3, the DNA is TGTGGCAGCAGCTTGGTTTCGGGAGGCCACAATGAGCAGTTCTTC. This chain links TRBV5-6 with TRBJ2-1; TRBD2 matches at 7 bases. The CDR3 is made up of 15 amino acids. The germline V gene has CDR1 SGHDT and CDR2 YYEEEE.

The rearrangement joins TRBV5-5 to TRBJ2-3; D gene unclear. The J call is uncertain, as TRBJ1-5 better fits the DNA end. The V gene's germline CDR1 is SGHKS and CDR2 YYEKEE (reference sequence). This CDR3 is built from 15 residues. CDR3 DNA: TGTACTAGCAGCCGGTTGGGAGAGCGGCCAGATACGCAGCATTTT. Encoded protein: CTSSRLGERPDTQHF.

In regard to this clonotype: Mismatch with germline at one junction end may stem from a read error. The chain carries TRBV29-1 and TRBJ2-5; D call uncertain. This CDR3 has 13 amino acids. The germline V gene has CDR1 SQVTM and CDR2 ANQGSEA. Written as DNA, the CDR3 is TGCAGCATTGAAAGAGGTGTACAAGAGACCAAGTACTTC. This sequence encodes CSIERGVQETKYF.

Of note for this clonotype: The germline gene is not matched at one end of the junction; a read error may be the cause. This chain uses TRBV10-3 with TRBJ2-1; the match to TRBD2 covers 11 bases. Germline lookup yields CDR1 ENHRY and CDR2 SYGVKD. The CDR3 spans 14 residues. DNA of the CDR3: TGTGCCACCCAACTAGCGGGAGATTTCGGTGAGCACTTCTTC. Protein sequence: CATQLAGDFGEHFF.

About this clonotype: A much larger clone sits a single nucleotide away, making a read error possible. The chain employs TRBV5-6 and TRBJ2-6, with D tentatively TRBD1 (6 bases). The CDR3 is 14 residues long. The V gene's germline CDR1 is SGHDT and CDR2 YYEEEE. The CDR3 protein is CASSFAGEGNILTF. DNA of the CDR3: TGTGCCAGCAGCTTCGCAGGGGAAGGCAACATCCTGACTTTC.

The table lists this clonotype with a few counts. This rearrangement joins TRBV29-1 to TRBJ1-1; unclear D gene. The CDR3 consists of 12 residues. Germline-derived CDR1 and CDR2 are SQVTM and ANQGSEA. The germline V and J ends were trimmed by 2 bases and 10 bases, with 14 bases remaining between them. The CDR3 bases are TGCAGCGTTGAACTTGGCCGGGCTGGAGCTTTCTTT. It codes for CSVELGRAGAFF.

This clonotype appeared many times. The chain links TRBV5-6 to TRBJ2-4; 7 nucleotides align to TRBD1. V shed 1 base, J shed 9 bases, and the junction held 7 bases outside the gene matches. The V gene's germline CDR1 is SGHDT and CDR2 YYEEEE. The CDR3 covers 14 residues. Written as DNA, the CDR3 is TGTGCCAGCAGCTTGAACCGGGACAGCGTCATTCAGTACTTC. It translates to CASSLNRDSVIQYF.

V is TRBV6-2 or TRBV6-3 and J is TRBJ2-3; TRBD2 aligns across 7 bases. The CDR3 has 20 residues. Germline loops: CDR1 MNHEY, CDR2 SVGEGT. Trimming took 2 bases from V and 5 from J; bases not matched to a gene: 22. The chain's CDR3 is CASSYPRPGPAGVGLDTQYF. CDR3 coding DNA: TGTGCCAGCAGTTACCCCCGACCGGGACCGGCGGGAGTAGGGCTAGATACGCAGTATTTT.

This clonotype was seen at least ten times. The chain employs TRBV11-2 and TRBJ2-1; 8 bases match TRBD1. Germline V gene lookup returns CDR1 SGHAT and CDR2 FQNNGV. With V trimmed by 5 bases and J by 5 bases, 2 bases remained unmatched. This CDR3 has 13 amino acids. The CDR3 here is CASSETGDNEQFF. The CDR3 DNA is TGTGCCAGCAGCGAGACAGGGGACAATGAGCAGTTCTTC. The entire variable domain, with the rest obtained from reference TRBV11-2 and TRBJ2-1, is as follows: EAGVAQSPRYKIIEKRQSVAFWCNPISGHATLYWYQQILGQGPKLLIQFQNNGVVDDSQLPKDRFSAERLKGVDSTLKIQPAKLEDSAVYLCASSETGDNEQFFGPGTRLTVL.

There are a few counts of this clonotype. The junction differs from germline at one of its ends, possibly a read error. V and J are TRBV11-2 and TRBJ2-7; TRBD2 agrees at 8 bases. Germline assignment: CDR1 SGHAT and CDR2 FQNNGV. This CDR3 comprises 14 residues. The CDR3 is CASILGGLVYEQYF. CDR3 in DNA: TGTGCCAGCATCTTAGGGGGACTAGTCTACGAGCAATACTTC.

A remark on this clonotype: This CDR3 fails to terminate in the conserved phenylalanine or tryptophan, so it likely reflects a read error. The chain joins TRBV11-2 to TRBJ1-5; possibly TRBD2 for D (5 bases). The J call may be in error: the DNA end matches TRBJ2-3 better. CDR1 is SGHAT, CDR2 FQNNGV, per germline. The CDR3 consists of 13 residues. In DNA form, the CDR3 reads TGTGCCAGGAGCTTAGATCGGGGTCAGCCCCAGTATTCT. As protein: CARSLDRGQPQYS.

As regards this clonotype: A read error may be the cause here, since a much bigger clone is one base away. The CDR3 ends on some other residue instead of the conserved phenylalanine or tryptophan, so this is likely a read error. The rearrangement uses TRBV24-1 and TRBJ2-1, with D possibly matching TRBD1 (6 bases). The CDR3 length is 13 residues. The V gene's germline CDR1 is KGHDR and CDR2 SFDVKD. Trimming stripped 8 bases from V and 4 bases from J, with 11 bases between. CDR3 bases: TGTGCCACCACGGGTCAGGGGTACAATGAGCAGTTCTTA. This sequence encodes CATTGQGYNEQFL.

A remark on this clonotype: Compared with germline, one end of the junction differs, possibly owing to a read error. J is TRBJ1-5 and V is TRBV20-1; 7 bases are shared with TRBD1. The CDR3 covers 13 residues. Germline V gene lookup returns CDR1 DFQATT and CDR2 SNEGSKA (reference sequence). CDR3 sequence (DNA): TGCAGTACAGACAGGGATGGCAATCAGCCTCAGCATTTT. It is translated as CSTDRDGNQPQHF.

With respect to this clonotype: Because it lacks the conserved phenylalanine or tryptophan at the end, this CDR3 is likely a read error. The CDR3 is CASSEFGSGSYEQYL. The CDR3, as DNA: TGCGCCAGCAGTGAGTTTGGAAGCGGGAGCTACGAGCAGTACCTG. The chain links TRBV10-2 to TRBJ2-7; 8 bases line up with TRBD2. The J segment lost 3 bases and the V segment lost 1 base, leaving 5 bases of the junction unmatched. Germline V CDR1 and CDR2: WSHSY, SAAADI. The CDR3 is made up of 15 amino acids.

The CDR3 nucleotides are TGTGCCAGCACCTTAGGGGCTTCCTCAGGTGAACTGTTCTTC. Its translation: CASTLGASSGELFF. The chain employs TRBV28 and TRBJ2-1; perhaps TRBD1 as D (5 bases). Germline V gene lookup returns CDR1 MDHEN and CDR2 SYDVKM. The CDR3 has 14 residues. V dropped 7 bases and J dropped 15 bases, with 25 bases sitting between them.

This clonotype has a handful of counts. This chain joins TRBV28 and TRBJ1-1; D call uncertain. CDR3 length: 11 residues. The ends were cut back, 4 bases at V and 7 bases at J, with 7 bases in the middle. CDR1 and CDR2 from the germline V gene are MDHEN and SYDVKM. As DNA, the CDR3 is TGTGCCAGCAGTTCTAGCAATGAAGCTTTCTTT. It encodes CASSSSNEAFF.

As concerns this clonotype: A junction boundary mismatches the germline segment, possibly from a read error. The chain has TRBV5-1 and TRBJ2-1; no definite D call. CDR1 and CDR2 (germline): SGHRS, YFSETQ. The CDR3 runs 12 residues. The CDR3 sequence: CASSTRYNKHFF. The CDR3, as DNA: TGCGCCAGCAGCACCCGTTACAATAAGCATTTCTTC.

The chain carries TRBV28 and TRBJ2-1, with D perhaps being TRBD1 or TRBD2 (5 bases each). Trimming removed 1 base at V and 7 bases at J, with 14 bases between. The CDR3 contains 15 residues. Germline CDR1 and CDR2: MDHEN and SYDVKM. The CDR3 protein is CASSLYLTGPNEQFF. For the CDR3, the DNA is TGTGCCAGCAGTTTATACTTAACGGGACCGAATGAGCAGTTCTTC.

A word on this clonotype: One base away lies a much larger clone, so this may be a sequencing read error. The chain has TRBV6-5 and TRBJ1-1; TRBD1 matches at 7 bases. There are 14 residues in the CDR3. CDR1 MNHEY and CDR2 SVGAGI come from the germline V gene. Here the CDR3 DNA reads TGTGCCAGCCGTCTTGGACAGGAGAACGCTGAAGCTTTCTTT. Its translation: CASRLGQENAEAFF.

V and J are TRBV6-1 and TRBJ2-5; the D gene is possibly TRBD2 (6 bases). This CDR3 has 16 amino acids. Germline V gives CDR1 MNHNS, CDR2 SASEGT. The CDR3 bases are TGTGACATCAGTGAGGTAACGGGAGTGCGTGTAGAGACCCAGTACTTC. It translates to CDISEVTGVRVETQYF.

About this clonotype: One end of the junction does not line up with germline, which may come from a read error. The V call is TRBV10-3, the J call TRBJ1-5, with D maybe TRBD1 (5 bases). Germline CDR1 ENHRY, CDR2 SYGVKD. The CDR3 sequence is 15 residues long. This CDR3 is CAISETTASHHPQHF. DNA for the CDR3: TGTGCCATCAGTGAGACGACAGCTAGCCATCATCCCCAGCATTTT.

Worth noting for this clonotype: Compared with germline, one end of the junction differs, possibly owing to a read error. The chain recombines TRBV6-2 or TRBV6-3 with TRBJ1-6; D is unclear. CDR1 is MNHEY, CDR2 SVGEGT, per germline. The CDR3 covers 15 residues. CDR3: CSSSYREGDNSPLHF. In nucleotides, the CDR3 is TGTTCCAGCAGTTATCGGGAAGGCGATAACTCACCCCTCCACTTT.

Concerning this clonotype itself: At one end the junction does not follow the germline gene, possibly because of a read error. The chain links TRBV6-1 to TRBJ2-1; 8 bases are a match to TRBD2. The CDR3 has 19 residues. Germline V gene data show CDR1 as MNHNS and CDR2 as SASEGT. The DNA for the CDR3 is TGTGCTAGCAGTGAAGGGGGGACTAGTGGTCCAAGGCCCTACAATGAGCAGTTCTTC. As protein: CASSEGGTSGPRPYNEQFF.

As regards this clonotype: The junction differs from germline at one of its ends, possibly a read error. The V gene is TRBV10-3, the J gene TRBJ2-3, with 8 bases fitting TRBD1. CDR3 length equals 14 residues. The germline V gene encodes CDR1 ENHRY and CDR2 SYGVKD. Here the CDR3 DNA reads TGCGCCATCAGGTCAGGGGGCGCGACAGATACGCAGTATTTT. Translating gives CAIRSGGATDTQYF.

Details on this clonotype: An end of the junction differs from the germline gene, which may be a read error. V and J are TRBV20-1 and TRBJ1-1; D call uncertain. Germline-derived CDR1 and CDR2 are DFQATT and SNEGSKA (reference sequence). The length of the CDR3 is 16 residues. DNA for the CDR3: TGCTGTGCAATGCCAGTCGAGGGTGCCGTGTACACTGAAGCTTTCTTT. Translated: CCAMPVEGAVYTEAFF.

This clonotype showed up just once. This rearrangement joins TRBV29-1 to TRBJ2-3, with 14 nucleotides matching TRBD2. Germline V gives CDR1 SQVTM, CDR2 ANQGSEA. V was pared by 5 bases and J by 6 bases, with 4 bases of the junction left unmatched. This CDR3 contains 14 residues. DNA of the CDR3: TGCAGCGTTATCGGGACTAGCGGGAGCGATACGCAGTATTTT. It encodes CSVIGTSGSDTQYF.

Remarks on this clonotype: An end of the junction does not agree with germline; a read error may underlie this. The chain carries TRBV29-1 and TRBJ1-2; D unresolved. Germline values: CDR1 SQVTM, CDR2 ANQGSEA. The CDR3 totals 13 residues. In nucleotides, the CDR3 is TGCAGCGTTACCAGGATGTTGGACTATGACTACACCTTC. This gives the protein CSVTRMLDYDYTF.

About this clonotype itself: One junction end disagrees with the germline gene, perhaps due to a read error. The chain joins TRBV5-1 to TRBJ2-2; the D gene is possibly TRBD2 (6 bases). CDR1 and CDR2 (germline): SGHRS, YFSETQ. This CDR3 comprises 15 residues. CDR3 amino acids: CASSLAGFDAGGLFF. The DNA for the CDR3 is TGCGCCAGCAGCTTGGCCGGGTTCGACGCCGGGGGGCTGTTTTTT.